This T cell receptor (beta chain) came from a study of cytomegalovirus exposure and HLA in healthy donors. Across the study: Counted in an early data release were about 80 million unique TCRs from HLA-typed donors.

A word on this clone: No antigen is known for it.

The germline V and J ends were trimmed by 2 bases and 7 bases, with 9 bases remaining between them. The germline CDR1 and CDR2 sequences are MNHEY and SMNVEV (reference sequence). The CDR3 runs to 13 residues. PCR used 60 Vbeta primers and 13 Jbeta primers. TCRdb's copy holds only in-frame clones and misses some; the assay was immunoSEQ multiplex PCR. The top ten clones hold approximately 4.3% of a sample with roughly 100,000 clones, roughly 79% of them seen once. Study results and caveats: Associated with cytomegalovirus, according to the listing, were 164 TCR beta chains.

This receptor was taken from a man in his forties or fifties in good health and CMV-seropositive. The sequencing sample was made of PBMCs. The chain is built from TRBV27 and TRBJ2-1; the D gene is possibly TRBD1 (5 bases). As DNA, the CDR3 is TGTGCCAGCAGTTTACAGGGAAGAAATGAGCAGTTCTTC. This gives the protein CASSLQGRNEQFF.